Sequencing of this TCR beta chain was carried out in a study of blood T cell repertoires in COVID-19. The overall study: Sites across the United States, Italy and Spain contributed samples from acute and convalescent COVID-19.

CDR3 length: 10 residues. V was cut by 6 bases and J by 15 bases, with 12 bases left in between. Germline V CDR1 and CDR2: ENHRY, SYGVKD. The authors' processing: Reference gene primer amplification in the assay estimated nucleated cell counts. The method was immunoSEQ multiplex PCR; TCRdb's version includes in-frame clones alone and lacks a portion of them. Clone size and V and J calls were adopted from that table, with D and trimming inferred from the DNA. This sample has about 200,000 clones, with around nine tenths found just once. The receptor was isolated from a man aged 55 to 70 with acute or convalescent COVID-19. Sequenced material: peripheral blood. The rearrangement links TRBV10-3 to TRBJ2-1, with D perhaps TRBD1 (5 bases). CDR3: CAIRGASGFF. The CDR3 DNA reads TGTGCCATCAGAGGGGCTTCGGGGTTCTTC.